Listed below are T cell receptor beta chains from one sample, sequenced in a study of post-analysis software for immune sequencing data. TCRdb re-called the PCR reads through MiXCR, storing one row per CDR3 protein. Of some 500,000 distinct CDR3 sequences in the sample, roughly 45% are singletons; the top ten hold around 10%. The sample taken for sequencing was blood. The receptors were gathered from a girl between 10 and 17 years old with multiple sclerosis. Both conserved end residues are part of each CDR3. The D gene is left open where the match is weak. Clone sizes are given selectively: once, few, many, or a class where the clone is expanded.

>NA|NA|TRBV4-1|TRBJ2-7
CASSPGRAYGTYEQYF
TGCGCCAGCAGTCCGGGTCGAGCTTACGGGACCTACGAGCAGTACTTC
>NA|TRBD2|TRBV20-1|TRBJ2-2
CSARAREAGELFF
TGCAGTGCTAGAGCCCGGGAGGCCGGGGAGCTGTTTTTT
>few|TRBD1|TRBV5-6|TRBJ2-7
CASSLSGQVEQYF
TGTGCCAGCAGCTTGAGCGGACAGGTCGAGCAGTACTTC
>many|NA|TRBV4-1|TRBJ1-2
CASSQDGSSYGYTF
TGCGCCAGCAGCCAAGATGGCAGCTCCTATGGCTACACCTTC
>few|NA|TRBV7-8|TRBJ2-3
CASSFPQFDSSTDTQYF
TGTGCCAGCAGCTTCCCTCAATTCGACTCTAGCACAGATACGCAGTATTTT
>few|TRBD1|TRBV6-2/TRBV6-3|TRBJ2-7
CASSDSGTGVYEQYF
TGTGCCAGCAGTGACTCCGGGACAGGGGTTTACGAGCAGTACTTC
>NA|TRBD1|TRBV5-1|TRBJ2-7
CASSLAGGSGAYEQYF
TGCGCCAGCAGCTTGGCAGGGGGCTCGGGGGCCTACGAGCAGTACTTC
>NA|TRBD2|TRBV7-9|TRBJ2-1
CASSPGVAGIEERFF
TGTGCCAGCAGCCCCGGAGTAGCGGGAATTGAAGAGCGGTTCTTC
>few|NA|TRBV15|TRBJ2-4
CATSREGSAKNIQYF
TGTGCCACCAGCAGAGAGGGATCGGCCAAAAACATTCAGTACTTC
>few|NA|TRBV29-1|TRBJ1-2
CSAGGQGNYGYTF
TGCAGCGCCGGGGGACAAGGAAACTATGGCTACACCTTC
>few|NA|TRBV28|TRBJ2-7
CASSRGRSYEQYF
TGTGCCAGCAGTCGGGGAAGGAGCTACGAGCAGTACTTC
>NA|NA|TRBV9|TRBJ2-1
CASSVALNEQFF
TGTGCCAGCAGCGTCGCACTCAATGAGCAGTTCTTC
>few|NA|TRBV12-3/TRBV12-4|TRBJ2-1
CASSLPSQEFGQFF
TGTGCCAGCAGTTTACCTTCTCAAGAATTCGGGCAGTTCTTC
>once|NA|TRBV7-2|TRBJ2-7
CASSLVPAVDEQYF
TGTGCCAGCAGCTTAGTCCCAGCGGTAGACGAGCAGTACTTC
>NA|NA|TRBV20-1|TRBJ2-1
CSAASFGNEQFF
TGCAGTGCTGCTAGTTTCGGCAATGAGCAGTTCTTC
>NA|NA|TRBV19|TRBJ2-7
CASSIEGGSTYEQYF
TGTGCCAGTAGTATAGAGGGCGGCAGTACCTACGAGCAGTACTTC
>NA|TRBD2|TRBV20-1|TRBJ2-5
CSASPTSGLEQETQYF
TGCAGTGCTAGTCCGACTAGCGGGCTAGAACAAGAGACCCAGTACTTC
>NA|NA|TRBV15|TRBJ1-5
CATSRGQNNQPQHF
TGTGCCACCAGCAGAGGACAGAACAATCAGCCCCAGCATTTT
>NA|NA|TRBV4-2|TRBJ1-2
CASSPTDNYGYTF
TGTGCCAGCAGCCCCACAGATAACTATGGCTACACCTTC
>few|TRBD2|TRBV5-5|TRBJ2-7
CASSLATSGTGEQYF
TGTGCCAGCAGCTTGGCCACTAGCGGGACGGGCGAGCAGTACTTC
>NA|NA|TRBV7-9|TRBJ2-7
CASSPGSSSYEQYF
TGTGCCAGCAGCCCGGGGTCGAGCTCCTACGAGCAGTACTTC
>NA|TRBD2|TRBV28|TRBJ2-7
CASSYSSGKYEQYF
TGTGCCAGCAGTTATAGTAGCGGGAAGTACGAGCAGTACTTC
>NA|TRBD1|TRBV6-6|TRBJ1-2
CASGGSRGHGYTF
TGTGCCAGCGGGGGGAGCAGGGGGCATGGCTACACCTTC
>once|TRBD2|TRBV6-2/TRBV6-3|TRBJ2-5
CASSYDAGVVETQYF
TGTGCCAGCAGTTACGACGCGGGAGTGGTGGAGACCCAGTACTTC
>NA|TRBD1|TRBV5-1|TRBJ2-5
CASSGYPDRGETQYF
TGCGCCAGCAGCGGCTACCCGGACAGGGGCGAGACCCAGTACTTC
>few|TRBD2|TRBV19|TRBJ2-7
CASSIGAGGYEQYF
TGTGCCAGTAGTATAGGTGCGGGAGGTTACGAGCAGTACTTC
>NA|NA|TRBV20-1|TRBJ2-7
CSADGEPRTVYEQYF
TGCAGTGCTGACGGTGAACCCCGGACAGTTTACGAGCAGTACTTC
>NA|NA|TRBV7-9|TRBJ2-5
CASSSRSGTEETQYF
TGTGCCAGCAGCTCTCGGTCCGGGACGGAGGAGACCCAGTACTTC
>few|TRBD2|TRBV14|TRBJ2-3
CASKNSGRYTDTQYF
TGTGCCAGTAAAAATAGCGGGAGATACACAGATACGCAGTATTTT
>NA|NA|TRBV10-3|TRBJ2-3
CAISESRAGTQYF
TGTGCCATCAGTGAGTCGCGGGCGGGTACGCAGTATTTT
>NA|NA|TRBV6-6|TRBJ1-1
CASSSQATEAFF
TGTGCCAGCAGTTCACAGGCTACTGAAGCTTTCTTT
>NA|NA|TRBV29-1|TRBJ2-5
CSVHYLETQYF
TGCAGCGTTCACTACCTAGAGACCCAGTACTTC
>NA|TRBD2|TRBV20-1|TRBJ2-3
CSARDRLAGADTQYF
TGCAGTGCTAGAGATAGGCTAGCGGGAGCAGATACGCAGTATTTT
>few|NA|TRBV4-3|TRBJ2-3
CASSQVGEIHTQYF
TGCGCCAGCAGCCAAGTTGGGGAAATCCATACGCAGTATTTT
>NA|NA|TRBV29-1|TRBJ2-1
CSVLGLTQTYNEQFF
TGCAGCGTTTTAGGTCTTACTCAAACGTACAATGAGCAGTTCTTC
>NA|TRBD2|TRBV7-3|TRBJ2-3
CASRPGGTSGGKNTQYF
TGTGCCAGCAGGCCGGGAGGGACTAGCGGGGGAAAGAATACGCAGTATTTT
>NA|NA|TRBV20-1|TRBJ1-1
CSVRVREGFF
TGCAGTGTTAGAGTTCGCGAGGGTTTCTTT
>few|TRBD2|TRBV9|TRBJ2-3
CASSDPGLVTDTQYF
TGTGCCAGCAGCGACCCGGGACTAGTTACAGATACGCAGTATTTT
>few|NA|TRBV7-2|TRBJ1-2
CASSLDVLGAGYGYTF
TGTGCCAGCAGCTTAGATGTGCTGGGGGCCGGCTATGGCTACACCTTC
>NA|NA|TRBV20-1|TRBJ2-3
CSAPPQAGIADTQYF
TGCAGTGCGCCTCCGCAAGCTGGGATCGCAGATACGCAGTATTTT
>NA|NA|TRBV2|TRBJ2-1
CASSSPRGYNEQFF
TGTGCCAGCAGTTCCCCCCGGGGTTACAATGAGCAGTTCTTC
>once|TRBD2|TRBV7-2|TRBJ2-1
CASNKAVGGVDEQFF
TGTGCCAGCAACAAAGCAGTGGGAGGGGTAGATGAGCAGTTCTTC
>NA|NA|TRBV20-1|TRBJ2-7
CSARVAVPYEQYF
TGCAGTGCTAGAGTAGCAGTCCCTTACGAGCAGTACTTC
>many|TRBD2|TRBV6-2/TRBV6-3|TRBJ2-5
CASSKLLAGAETQYF
TGTGCCAGCAGTAAATTACTAGCGGGAGCGGAGACCCAGTACTTC
>NA|TRBD1|TRBV12-3/TRBV12-4|TRBJ1-1
CASSLTGENTEAFF
TGTGCCAGCAGTTTAACAGGGGAGAACACTGAAGCTTTCTTT
>NA|TRBD1|TRBV12-3/TRBV12-4|TRBJ2-7
CASSPDRVGSYEQYF
TGTGCCAGCAGTCCGGACAGGGTAGGTTCCTACGAGCAGTACTTC
>NA|NA|TRBV14|TRBJ2-1
CASSPKRGLANYNEQFF
TGTGCCAGCAGCCCGAAAAGAGGTCTAGCGAATTACAATGAGCAGTTCTTC
>NA|TRBD1|TRBV9|TRBJ2-7
CASSVTGEGYEQYF
TGTGCCAGCAGCGTCACAGGGGAAGGGTACGAGCAGTACTTC
>NA|NA|TRBV28|TRBJ2-4
CASSQSWGAREQYF
TGTGCCAGCAGTCAATCGTGGGGGGCAAGGGAGCAGTACTTC
>NA|TRBD1|TRBV29-1|TRBJ2-7
CSVTKSKLGTVHEQYF
TGCAGCGTCACGAAGTCGAAGCTTGGGACAGTACACGAGCAGTACTTC
>NA|TRBD1|TRBV25-1|TRBJ1-2
CASRGQGVDGYTF
TGTGCCAGCAGGGGACAGGGTGTCGATGGCTACACCTTC
>NA|NA|TRBV9|TRBJ2-7
CASGAGGDEQYF
TGTGCCAGCGGAGCCGGGGGCGACGAGCAGTACTTC
>NA|NA|TRBV20-1|TRBJ2-1
CSALDLLSGPSGSYNEQFF
TGCAGTGCGCTCGACTTACTATCGGGACCATCGGGCTCCTACAATGAGCAGTTCTTC
>few|TRBD1|TRBV7-6|TRBJ2-7
CASSHRDRAHEQYF
TGTGCCAGCAGCCACCGGGACAGGGCACACGAGCAGTACTTC
>NA|TRBD1|TRBV7-8|TRBJ1-5
CASSPQGAGNQPQHF
TGTGCCAGCAGTCCTCAGGGGGCCGGCAATCAGCCCCAGCATTTT
>NA|NA|TRBV21-1|TRBJ2-1
CASSKGDEQGAMGNEQFF
TGTGCCAGCAGCAAAGGAGACGAACAGGGGGCCATGGGGAATGAGCAGTTCTTC
>NA|NA|TRBV3-1|TRBJ1-4
CASGDLTNEKLFF
TGTGCCAGCGGTGATTTAACTAATGAAAAACTGTTTTTT
>NA|TRBD1|TRBV28|TRBJ1-5
CASSLSWTGSNQPQHF
TGTGCCAGCAGTTTATCCTGGACAGGGAGCAATCAGCCCCAGCATTTT
>NA|NA|TRBV10-3|TRBJ2-5
CAISVASRALDTYF
TGTGCCATCAGTGTTGCTAGCAGGGCCTTAGATACGTACTTC